Listed here are 8 T cell receptor beta chains from one sample, sequenced in a study of post-analysis software for immune sequencing data. Study-wide findings and caveats: Four or five TRBV segments (TRBV5-6, TRBV5-1 and TRBV20-1 among them) occurred more frequently in patients than in controls.

Antigen specificity for these receptors is unknown. cDNA libraries of TCR beta carried unique molecular identifiers. TCRdb redid the calling of the PCR reads with MiXCR, one entry per CDR3 protein. The sample records hundreds of thousands of distinct CDR3 sequences, less than 35% being singletons. Sequenced input: blood. The receptors here all came from a girl aged 10 to 17 with multiple sclerosis.

The chain joins TRBV7-9 to TRBJ2-5, with 11 bases identical to TRBD1. The CDR3 sequence is 14 residues long. J gave up 4 bases and V 6 bases, and 4 bases lay outside the gene matches. Germline V gives CDR1 SEHNR, CDR2 FQNEAQ (reference sequence). CDR3 in amino acids: CASRPGTGGETQYF. CDR3 in DNA: TGTGCCAGCAGACCCGGGACAGGGGGAGAGACCCAGTACTTC.

A few counts support this clonotype. The rearrangement links TRBV19 to TRBJ1-1; maybe TRBD1 (5 bases). Germline CDR1 LNHDA, CDR2 SQIVND (reference sequence). This CDR3 region has 14 residues. V was shortened by 4 bases and J by 4 bases, with 13 bases between the two germline ends. The CDR3 region is CASSTGRTGTEAFF. As DNA, the CDR3 is TGTGCCAGTAGTACGGGACGGACGGGCACTGAAGCTTTCTTT.

On this clonotype itself: Sequence at one end of the junction differs from germline and may be a read error. The rearrangement uses TRBV18 and TRBJ2-7; D not certain. Germline V lookup: CDR1 KGHSH, CDR2 LQKENI. The CDR3 sequence is 14 residues long. CDR3 coding DNA: TGTGCCAGCCCACCACTTGGTACAACCGACGAGCAGTACTTC. Protein: CASPPLGTTDEQYF.

The chain combines TRBV6-5 with TRBJ1-1; 8 bases match TRBD1. Germline V gene data show CDR1 as MNHEY and CDR2 as SVGAGI. The CDR3 is made up of 16 amino acids. V trimming: 6 bases; J trimming: 2 bases; junction bases outside the gene matches: 11. CDR3 residues: CASSYSRGRSNTEAFF. CDR3 DNA: TGTGCCAGCAGCTACAGCAGGGGGCGAAGTAACACTGAAGCTTTCTTT.

A remark on this clonotype: A read error may produce the germline difference seen at one junction end. This sequence joins TRBV12-3 or TRBV12-4 and TRBJ1-1, with D unresolved. The CDR3 loop spans 10 amino acids. The CDR3 DNA follows: TGTGCCCGCAGTCCTTATCCCGCTTTCTTT. Its translation is CARSPYPAFF.

The rearrangement links TRBV12-3 or TRBV12-4 to TRBJ2-7, with D perhaps matching TRBD1 (6 bases). This CDR3 is 17 amino acids long. Trimming removed 1 base from V and 4 bases from J, with 20 bases in between. The CDR3 loop is CASSLGPGMGHEYEQYF. In nucleotides, the CDR3 is TGTGCCAGCAGTTTAGGCCCCGGGATGGGACACGAGTACGAGCAGTACTTC.

This rearrangement joins TRBV7-6 to TRBJ2-7, with D maybe TRBD1 (5 bases). The CDR3 has 15 residues. In germline, CDR1 is SGHVS, CDR2 FNYEAQ. Trimming removed 0 bases at V and 3 bases at J, with 12 bases between. CDR3 amino acids: CASSLAADSNYEQYF. Written as DNA, the CDR3 is TGTGCCAGCAGCTTAGCCGCCGACAGCAACTACGAGCAGTACTTC.

This clonotype was seen only a few times. CDR3 nucleotide sequence: TGTGCCAGCAGTTTAACCGCGGACCTCTATGGCTACACCTTC. Translating gives CASSLTADLYGYTF. This rearrangement joins TRBV27 to TRBJ1-2; D call uncertain. CDR1 is MNHEY and CDR2 is SMNVEV in the germline V gene (reference sequence). The CDR3 spans 14 residues. V lost 2 bases, J lost 4 bases, and 11 bases lay in between.